The clone carrying this TCR beta chain was observed a handful of times. Its antigen is undetermined. The sample belongs to a study of T cell repertoires in cytomegalovirus infection. Whole-study context: TCR beta signatures that were public indicated CMV infection and matching HLA type.

Germline V gives CDR1 SEHNR, CDR2 FQNEAQ (reference sequence). CDR3 length equals 17 residues. V was pared by 4 bases and J by 2 bases, with 20 bases between. TCRdb reprocessed the reads via MiXCR and lists one record per CDR3 protein. The sample shows 900,000 to 950,000 distinct CDR3 sequences, around 32% of them seen only once. Study-wide results and limits: The study found HLA-C-restricted CMV-specific TCR beta clonotypes dominating the ex vivo response.

The material was cultured CD8+ T cells from PBMCs, obtained from culture after CMV antigen stimulation. The V gene is TRBV7-9, the J gene TRBJ1-2; TRBD1 is a possible D gene (6 bases). This TCR was recovered from a human donor in good health (CMV status not recorded). Some clones in this sample may be carry-over from other donors' samples. The CDR3 here is CASSSPRDNGRNYGYTF. The CDR3 nucleotides read TGTGCCAGCAGCTCTCCCCGGGACAACGGACGGAACTATGGCTACACCTTC.